This T cell receptor (beta chain) is drawn from a study of patients and donors after allogeneic stem cell transplantation. This CDR3 has 13 amino acids. V lost 3 bases and J 8 bases, leaving 14 bases between the germline ends. This clonotype has just a few counts. TCRdb reprocessed the RT-PCR reads via MiXCR and lists one record per CDR3 protein. The table includes roughly 190,000 distinct CDR3 sequences, less than 45% detected once. The V and J genes are TRBV12-3 or TRBV12-4 and TRBJ2-7; TRBD1 is a possible D gene (5 bases). The receptor comes from a human donor who was either an allogeneic HSCT recipient or a stem cell or donor lymphocyte infusion donor (not recorded which). It is not recorded whose cells these are; they may come from a transplant donor. Sequencing was done on a sample of blood, either unsorted or a sorted T cell fraction (not recorded which). The CDR3 spells CASSLGPSLKQYF. CDR3 in DNA: TGTGCCAGCAGTTTGGGGCCAAGCCTGAAGCAGTACTTC.